Following are 18 T cell receptor beta chains from one sample sequenced in a study of blood T cell repertoires in COVID-19. Some clones are missing from TCRdb's copy, which holds only in-frame ones; the method was immunoSEQ multiplex PCR. The table includes more than 200,000 clones, about 89% detected once. Source material: PBMCs or T cells enriched from blood (not recorded which). Receptor source: a woman in her 30s who had recovered from COVID-19.

V and J are TRBV28 and TRBJ2-3, with TRBD2 identical over 7 bases. Germline trimming cut 7 bases from V and 3 bases from J; bases unmatched to any gene: 13. There are 16 residues in the CDR3. Germline CDR1 is MDHEN and CDR2 is SYDVKM. In DNA, the CDR3 is TGTGCCAGCAACCGGGGCGGAGCGGGAAGGACAGATACGCAGTATTTT. This sequence encodes CASNRGGAGRTDTQYF.

The J gene is TRBJ2-7, the V gene TRBV10-3, with TRBD1 matching over 11 bases. Germline values: CDR1 ENHRY, CDR2 SYGVKD. V dropped 4 bases and J dropped 4; count of bases not matched to a gene: 3. This CDR3 region has 14 residues. The CDR3 bases are TGTGCCATCAGTGGGGACAGGGGGAAGTACGAGCAGTACTTC. It translates to CAISGDRGKYEQYF.

The rearrangement links TRBV4-3 to TRBJ1-2; 8 nucleotides align to TRBD1. V lost 1 base to trimming and J lost 2 bases; unmatched junction nucleotides: 3. The CDR3 runs to 15 residues. CDR1 is LGHNA, CDR2 YSLEER, per germline. CDR3 in DNA: TGCGCCAGCAGCCAAGGGTACAGGGGGAACTATGGCTACACCTTC. Protein: CASSQGYRGNYGYTF.

Here the CDR3 reads CASSMTVEQDSPLHF. CDR3 DNA: TGTGCCAGTAGTATGACAGTGGAGCAAGATTCACCCCTCCACTTT. J is TRBJ1-6 and V is TRBV19; TRBD1 might be the D (5 bases). The CDR3 has 15 amino acids. V gave up 3 bases and J gave up 8 bases, with 14 bases separating them. CDR1 is LNHDA, CDR2 SQIVND, per germline (reference sequence).

This sequence joins TRBV28 and TRBJ1-5, with a possible D match to TRBD1 (6 bases). The germline CDR1 and CDR2 sequences are MDHEN and SYDVKM. The CDR3 length is 14 residues. V was trimmed by 7 bases and J by 7 bases, leaving 17 bases between them. The CDR3 here is CASNAGEGGQPQHF. CDR3 sequence (DNA): TGTGCCAGCAATGCAGGGGAGGGAGGACAGCCCCAGCATTTT.

In DNA, the CDR3 is TGTGCCAGCACTCTAACAGAGGGGGGGGACACTGAAGCTTTCTTT. It is translated as CASTLTEGGDTEAFF. The rearrangement joins TRBV6-5 to TRBJ1-1, with D possibly TRBD1 on 6 matching bases. Between the trimmed V and J ends, which lost 7 bases and 3 bases, there was a span of 18 bases. Germline CDR1 reads MNHEY; CDR2 reads SVGAGI. The length of the CDR3 is 15 residues.

The V and J genes are TRBV19 and TRBJ2-1, with 9 positions matching TRBD2. After removal of 9 bases from V and 7 bases from J, the junction contained 13 bases not matched to a gene. CDR1 is LNHDA and CDR2 is SQIVND in the germline V gene (reference sequence). This CDR3 comprises 15 residues. CDR3: CASGRSSGMGNEQFF. In DNA, the CDR3 is TGTGCCAGCGGGAGATCTAGCGGGATGGGGAATGAGCAGTTCTTC.

The gene calls are TRBV3-1 (or the pseudogene TRBV3-2) and TRBJ1-3; D gene unclear. Trimming stripped 1 base from V and 4 bases from J, with 5 bases between. Germline V lookup: CDR1 LGHDT, CDR2 YNNKEL (reference sequence). This CDR3 spans 13 amino acids. The CDR3 bases are TGTGCCAGCAGCCAAGTTCGGGGAAACACCATATATTTT. It codes for CASSQVRGNTIYF.

The chain couples TRBV5-4 to TRBJ1-1, with TRBD1 as a possible D gene (6 bases). V lost 4 bases, J lost 7 bases, and 14 bases lay in between. The CDR3 spans 13 residues. The germline V gene has CDR1 SGHNT and CDR2 YYREEE (reference sequence). CDR3 protein: CASSGAGQYEAFF. Here the CDR3 DNA reads TGTGCCAGCAGCGGGGCTGGACAGTATGAAGCTTTCTTT. Using reference TRBV5-4 and TRBJ1-1 for the parts outside the CDR3, the full variable domain is ETGVTQSPTHLIKTRGQQVTLRCSSQSGHNTVSWYQQALGQGPQFIFQYYREEENGRGNFPPRFSGLQFPNYSSELNVNALELDDSALYLCASSGAGQYEAFFGQGTRLTVV.

This clone was counted a few times. The chain uses TRBV19 and TRBJ1-4; maybe TRBD1 (5 bases). Looked up from germline, CDR1 is LNHDA and CDR2 is SQIVND (reference sequence). Trimming took 4 bases from V and 0 from J, leaving 9 bases between them. The length of the CDR3 is 15 residues. CDR3 in DNA: TGTGCCAGTAGTAGACAGCTTGCAACTAATGAAAAACTGTTTTTT. This translates into CASSRQLATNEKLFF.

This chain links TRBV5-4 with TRBJ1-2; the match to TRBD1 covers 11 bases. The CDR3 covers 13 residues. V lost 7 bases, J lost 6 bases, and 5 bases stayed unmatched. Germline-derived CDR1 and CDR2 are SGHNT and YYREEE (reference sequence). In DNA form, the CDR3 reads TGTGCCAGCCCCGGACAGGGGGCCGATGGCTACACCTTC. Its translation is CASPGQGADGYTF.

The V gene is TRBV19, the J gene TRBJ1-2, with a possible D match to TRBD1 (5 bases). Germline V gene data show CDR1 as LNHDA and CDR2 as SQIVND (reference sequence). There are 13 residues in the CDR3. The V end was cut by 3 bases, the J end by 4 bases, with 9 bases between. The CDR3 protein is CASSIDSTYGYTF. DNA of the CDR3: TGTGCCAGTAGTATCGACAGCACCTATGGCTACACCTTC.

The chain links TRBV7-3 to TRBJ2-1; 9 nucleotides agree with TRBD1. Germline loops: CDR1 SGHTA, CDR2 FQGTGA. V shed 1 base and J 8 bases; nucleotides not matched to a gene: 12. The CDR3 runs 17 residues. The CDR3 DNA reads TGTGCCAGCAGCTTAATGGCCCCCGGGACAGGGTCGGATGAGCAGTTCTTC. This gives the protein CASSLMAPGTGSDEQFF.

The sample holds a few counts of this clone. The CDR3 nucleotides are TGTGCCAGCAGTGAAGCGCTTCTCACAGCCTCTAACTATGGCTACACCTTC. This gives the protein CASSEALLTASNYGYTF. The genes are TRBV6-1 and TRBJ1-2, with D uncertain. Germline CDR1 MNHNS, CDR2 SASEGT. V was pared by 0 bases and J by 0 bases, with 14 bases between. The CDR3 sequence is 17 residues long.

The chain is built from TRBV28 and TRBJ2-7; 10 bases match TRBD2. Germline V gives CDR1 MDHEN, CDR2 SYDVKM. The CDR3 is made up of 15 amino acids. V trimming: 5 bases; J trimming: 2 bases; junction bases outside the gene matches: 6. As DNA, the CDR3 is TGTGCCAGCAGTCTTCGAGCGGGAGGGGCCTACGAGCAGTACTTC. This sequence encodes CASSLRAGGAYEQYF.

The chain combines TRBV4-1 with TRBJ2-7; TRBD2 agrees at 14 bases. The germline V gene has CDR1 MGHRA and CDR2 YSYEKL. The V and J ends lost 0 bases and 2 bases, in that order; junction bases with no gene match: 6. The length of the CDR3 is 18 residues. In DNA form, the CDR3 reads TGCGCCAGCAGCCAAGAAACGAGGACTAGCGGGAGGACCTACGAGCAGTACTTC. Translating gives CASSQETRTSGRTYEQYF.

The chain carries TRBV9 and TRBJ2-2; 13 bases are a match to TRBD2. Germline-derived CDR1 and CDR2 are SGDLS and YYNGEE. The CDR3 is 17 residues long. J gave up 6 bases and V 0 bases, and 5 bases lay outside the gene matches. The CDR3 spells CASSVGGLAGRAGELFF. The CDR3 nucleotides are TGTGCCAGCAGCGTAGGGGGACTAGCGGGACGGGCCGGGGAGCTGTTTTTT. The full variable domain, with the rest looked up from reference TRBV9 and TRBJ2-2, is DSGVTQTPKHLITATGQRVTLRCSPRSGDLSVYWYQQSLDQGLQFLIQYYNGEERAKGNILERFSAQQFPDLHSELNLSSLELGDSALYFCASSVGGLAGRAGELFFGEGSRLTVL.

This chain connects TRBV4-3 to TRBJ2-3; D is possibly TRBD1 (5 bases). Germline lookup yields CDR1 LGHNA and CDR2 YSLEER. The germline V and J ends were trimmed by 1 base and 3 bases, with 11 bases remaining between them. CDR3 length: 15 amino acids. DNA of the CDR3: TGCGCCAGCAGCCAAGGGACCAGGGCAACAGATACGCAGTATTTT. This gives the protein CASSQGTRATDTQYF.